This T cell receptor beta chain was sequenced during a study of T-cell memory formation after mild COVID-19. This clonotype has ten or more counts. MiXCR was run by TCRdb on the 5' RACE reads, yielding one entry per CDR3 protein. This sample carries about 250,000 distinct CDR3 sequences, over 15% of them seen once, and the ten largest clones take 2.1%. Germline values: CDR1 LNHNV, CDR2 YYDKDF (reference sequence). The CDR3 is 19 residues long. V was pared by 5 bases and J by 3 bases, with 13 bases of the junction left unmatched. The sequencing input was PBMCs or a T cell subset sorted from them (not recorded which). The chain employs TRBV15 and TRBJ2-1; 13 bases fit TRBD2. The receptor was isolated from an adult woman who had mild COVID-19 (a few samples of this study predate the infection). Cell type and time point are not known. The CDR3 loop is CATSPRTSGGFFFYNEQFF. In DNA form, the CDR3 reads TGTGCCACCAGCCCCCGGACTAGCGGGGGTTTTTTTTTCTACAATGAGCAGTTCTTC.